Following are 15 T cell receptor beta chains from one sample sequenced in a study of shared clonotypes between healthy human individuals. Produced via immunoSEQ multiplex PCR; TCRdb's table is partial and in-frame only. The data contain 2.3 million or so clones, over 85% of them singletons. Sequenced: naive CD4+ T cells from PBMCs. The subset here: CD45RA+ positively selected. Receptors originate from a man younger than 35 in good health. Some clones in this sample may be carry-over from other donors' samples.

The J gene is TRBJ1-5, the V gene TRBV7-2; D may be TRBD1 (5 bases). The CDR3 spans 14 residues. The germline V and J ends were trimmed by 3 bases and 7 bases, with 13 bases remaining between them. Germline loops: CDR1 SGHTA, CDR2 FQGNSA. The CDR3 here is CASSFQGLWQPQHF. For the CDR3, the DNA is TGTGCCAGCAGCTTTCAGGGTTTGTGGCAGCCCCAGCATTTT.

The chain couples TRBV7-3 to TRBJ2-1, with TRBD2 matching over 7 bases. The ends lost 1 base at V and 0 bases at J; junction bases unmatched: 3. CDR1 and CDR2 (germline): SGHTA, FQGTGA. The CDR3 sequence is 16 residues long. CDR3 in amino acids: CASSLIAGASYNEQFF. The DNA of the CDR3 is TGTGCCAGCAGCTTAATTGCGGGAGCCTCCTACAATGAGCAGTTCTTC.

The V and J genes are TRBV28 and TRBJ2-1; TRBD2 matches at 8 bases. Germline trimming cut 4 bases from V and 6 bases from J; bases unmatched to any gene: 8. The germline V gene encodes CDR1 MDHEN and CDR2 SYDVKM. The CDR3 spans 15 residues. Here the CDR3 reads CASSSSRGLGNEQFF. In DNA, the CDR3 is TGTGCCAGCAGTTCTAGCCGGGGACTAGGCAATGAGCAGTTCTTC.

The chain carries TRBV27 and TRBJ2-3, with 8 positions matching TRBD2. The CDR3 contains 16 residues. Looked up from germline, CDR1 is MNHEY and CDR2 is SMNVEV (reference sequence). With V trimmed by 5 bases and J by 3 bases, 10 bases remained unmatched. In DNA form, the CDR3 reads TGTGCCAGCAGTCCCACGAGCGGGAGTTATACAGATACGCAGTATTTT. Amino acid sequence: CASSPTSGSYTDTQYF.

The chain recombines TRBV5-1 with TRBJ1-2; 7 nucleotides align to TRBD1. The V and J ends lost 0 bases and 7 bases, in that order; junction bases with no gene match: 12. This CDR3 region has 16 residues. Germline lookup yields CDR1 SGHRS and CDR2 YFSETQ. CDR3 coding DNA: TGCGCCAGCAGCTTGGGACGGGACAGTGGCGGCATTGGCTACACCTTC. Its protein is CASSLGRDSGGIGYTF. Filled out from reference TRBV5-1 and TRBJ1-2, the complete variable domain reads KAGVTQTPRYLIKTRGQQVTLSCSPISGHRSVSWYQQTPGQGLQFLFEYFSETQRNKGNFPGRFSGRQFSNSRSEMNVSTLELGDSALYLCASSLGRDSGGIGYTFGSGTRLTVV.

A word on this clone: At one boundary the junction diverges from the germline segment, which might be a read error. The chain combines TRBV18 with TRBJ1-4; 8 nucleotides match TRBD1. Germline V gene sequence: CDR1 KGHSH, CDR2 LQKENI. The CDR3 contains 16 residues. The DNA for the CDR3 is TGTGCCAGCTCCCCACTGACTGGACAGGGTGTTGAAAAACTGTTTTTT. Protein: CASSPLTGQGVEKLFF.

In this sample, this clone turned up once. J is TRBJ1-5 and V is TRBV4-1; a weak D match, TRBD1 (6 bases). Trimming removed 1 base from V and 0 bases from J, with 19 bases in between. Germline lookup yields CDR1 MGHRA and CDR2 YSYEKL. The CDR3 totals 19 residues. CDR3 nucleotides: TGCGCCAGCAGCCAAGGTATCCTAGGGGGGCTACATAGCAATCAGCCCCAGCATTTT. Residues: CASSQGILGGLHSNQPQHF.

This clone came up once. The chain employs TRBV6-5 and TRBJ2-1; TRBD2 matches at 8 bases. CDR1 is MNHEY and CDR2 is SVGAGI in the germline V gene. This CDR3 spans 11 amino acids. With 6 bases clipped from V and 9 bases from J, the junction kept 1 base outside the gene matches. Here the CDR3 DNA reads TGTGCCAGCAGCCTAGCGGGTGAGCAGTTCTTC. This sequence encodes CASSLAGEQFF.

This clone was seen just once. The V and J genes are TRBV7-9 and TRBJ2-5; D remains unclear. The CDR3 sequence is 11 residues long. Trimming removed 6 bases at V and 2 bases at J, with 4 bases between. Germline lookup yields CDR1 SEHNR and CDR2 FQNEAQ (reference sequence). CDR3 sequence: CASRGQETQYF. The DNA for the CDR3 is TGTGCCAGCAGGGGTCAAGAGACCCAGTACTTC.

The V gene is TRBV7-2, the J gene TRBJ2-1, with TRBD2 identical over 12 bases. Germline V gene lookup returns CDR1 SGHTA and CDR2 FQGNSA. The CDR3 is 15 amino acids. V was clipped by 3 bases and J by 5 bases; unmatched bases: 2. Written as DNA, the CDR3 is TGTGCCAGCAGCTTCCGGACTAGCGGGGACAATGAGCAGTTCTTC. Translating it yields CASSFRTSGDNEQFF. The full variable domain, with the rest looked up from reference TRBV7-2 and TRBJ2-1, is GAGVSQSPSNKVTEKGKDVELRCDPISGHTALYWYRQSLGQGLEFLIYFQGNSAPDKSGLPSDRFSAERTGGSVSTLTIQRTQQEDSAVYLCASSFRTSGDNEQFFGPGTRLTVL.

This clone has just one count. Other nucleotide sequences from this sample produce the same CDR3. J is TRBJ2-1 and V is TRBV5-1; unclear D gene. V dropped 0 bases and J dropped 8 bases, with 9 bases sitting between them. Germline V gene data show CDR1 as SGHRS and CDR2 as YFSETQ. CDR3 size: 13 residues. The CDR3 DNA is TGCGCCAGCAGCTTGGGGCTGGTTGATGAGCAGTTCTTC. Its protein is CASSLGLVDEQFF.

The rearrangement uses TRBV19 and TRBJ2-3, with D perhaps being TRBD1 or TRBD2 (5 bases each). Germline-derived CDR1 and CDR2 are LNHDA and SQIVND (reference sequence). Trimming cost V 6 bases and J 5 bases, with 15 bases left between them. The CDR3 covers 14 residues. CDR3 amino acids: CASRPGRDGDTQYF. The CDR3, as DNA: TGTGCCAGTAGGCCGGGACGGGACGGAGATACGCAGTATTTT.

The rearrangement links TRBV15 to TRBJ1-5; weak D call: TRBD1 (5 bases). The CDR3 sequence is 15 residues long. The V gene's germline CDR1 is LNHNV and CDR2 YYDKDF (reference sequence). V was shortened by 7 bases and J by 7 bases, with 20 bases between the two germline ends. CDR3 coding DNA: TGTGCCACCACCCCGGGCAGGGCGGTTGGGCAGCCCCAGCATTTT. Its translation: CATTPGRAVGQPQHF. Combining the CDR3 with reference TRBV15 and TRBJ1-5 gives the whole variable domain DAMVIQNPRYQVTQFGKPVTLSCSQTLNHNVMYWYQQKSSQAPKLLFHYYDKDFNNEADTPDNFQSRRPNTSFCFLDIRSPGLGDTAMYLCATTPGRAVGQPQHFGDGTRLSIL.

This chain connects TRBV5-1 to TRBJ2-6; D is uncertain. Germline V lookup: CDR1 SGHRS, CDR2 YFSETQ. The CDR3 is 15 amino acids. Trimming cost V 7 bases and J 0 bases, with 11 bases left between them. The CDR3 spells CASGAVVSGANVLTF. CDR3 DNA sequence: TGCGCCAGCGGAGCTGTTGTCTCTGGGGCCAACGTCCTGACTTTC.

V usage is TRBV5-1 and J usage is TRBJ2-5; TRBD1 agrees at 8 bases. Losses at the gene ends were 7 bases for V and 3 bases for J; bases not matched to a gene: 5. Germline CDR1 SGHRS, CDR2 YFSETQ. The CDR3 has 13 residues. DNA of the CDR3: TGCGCCAGCCTTAAGACAGGGGAAGAGACCCAGTACTTC. Its protein is CASLKTGEETQYF.